This T cell receptor beta chain is from a study of blood T cells in healthy people across ages. The germline gives CDR1 SGHTA, CDR2 FQGNSA. Trimming took off 6 bases at V and 1 base at J, with 13 bases between the two ends. The CDR3 runs 14 residues. The authors ran a second PCR of about 6 to 11 cycles using a sample-barcoded 5' primer and a J-beta primer mix. MiXCR, run by TCRdb on the 5' RACE reads, gives a single entry per CDR3 protein. The table lists 1,300,000 or so distinct CDR3 sequences, roughly 60% of them singletons. PBMCs, at least 6 million per sample, were isolated. There were at least 5.5 micrograms of total RNA extracted from every sample. Details on this clonotype: The antigen is unknown.

Broader study findings: Possibly, changes in expanded clonotypes were confounded because donor CMV status was unknown. A strong correlation was found between TCR beta diversity and the percentage of naive T cells.

The chain combines TRBV7-2 with TRBJ2-7; D call uncertain. Material: blood. This clonotype was obtained from a man aged 18 to 35 in good health. The CDR3 nucleotides are TGTGCCAGCAGTTTTCTGGGCGGTTCCTACGAGCAGTACTTC. This codes for CASSFLGGSYEQYF.